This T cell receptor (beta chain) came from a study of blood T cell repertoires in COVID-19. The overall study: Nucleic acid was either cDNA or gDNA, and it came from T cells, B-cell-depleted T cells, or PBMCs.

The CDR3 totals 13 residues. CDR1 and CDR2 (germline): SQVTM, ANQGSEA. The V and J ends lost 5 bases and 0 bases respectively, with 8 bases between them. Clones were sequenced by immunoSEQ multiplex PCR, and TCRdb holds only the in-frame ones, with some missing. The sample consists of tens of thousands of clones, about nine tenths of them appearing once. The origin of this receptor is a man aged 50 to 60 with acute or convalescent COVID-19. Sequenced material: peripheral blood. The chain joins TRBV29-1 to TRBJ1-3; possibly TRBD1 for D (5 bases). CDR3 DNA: TGCAGCGTTCAGACAGACTCTGGAAACACCATATATTTT. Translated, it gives CSVQTDSGNTIYF.